The clone carrying this TCR beta chain was seen only once. The entry originates in a study of blood T cell repertoires in COVID-19. Study at large: Sites in the United States, Italy and Spain provided acute and convalescent COVID-19 samples. The cDNA or gDNA used as material had been derived from T cells, B-cell-depleted T cells, or PBMCs.

Per the original methods: Reference gene primer amplification yielded estimated nucleated cell counts. Repertoires were generated with immunoSEQ multiplex PCR, while TCRdb's copy carries only in-frame clones and drops some. V, J and clone size are taken as reported in that table, and D and trimming were inferred from the DNA itself. The sample shows 150,000 or so clones, approximately 81% of them seen only once. With 5 bases removed from V and 1 base from J, the gap between germline ends came to 13 bases. The CDR3 loop spans 15 amino acids. From germline, CDR1 is MGHDK and CDR2 SYGVNS. The gene calls are TRBV25-1 and TRBJ2-3, with D possibly TRBD2 on 7 matching bases. Sequenced material: peripheral blood. This receptor was identified in a human donor in a cohort sampled during active COVID-19. CDR3 DNA: TGTGCCAGCAGTACTCGCGGGGGCGGCACAGATACGCAGTATTTT. Its protein product is CASSTRGGGTDTQYF. Full variable domain (rest looked up from reference TRBV25-1 and TRBJ2-3): EADIYQTPRYLVIGTGKKITLECSQTMGHDKMYWYQQDPGMELHLIHYSYGVNSTEKGDLSSESTVSRIRTEHFPLTLESARPSHTSQYLCASSTRGGGTDTQYFGPGTRLTVL.